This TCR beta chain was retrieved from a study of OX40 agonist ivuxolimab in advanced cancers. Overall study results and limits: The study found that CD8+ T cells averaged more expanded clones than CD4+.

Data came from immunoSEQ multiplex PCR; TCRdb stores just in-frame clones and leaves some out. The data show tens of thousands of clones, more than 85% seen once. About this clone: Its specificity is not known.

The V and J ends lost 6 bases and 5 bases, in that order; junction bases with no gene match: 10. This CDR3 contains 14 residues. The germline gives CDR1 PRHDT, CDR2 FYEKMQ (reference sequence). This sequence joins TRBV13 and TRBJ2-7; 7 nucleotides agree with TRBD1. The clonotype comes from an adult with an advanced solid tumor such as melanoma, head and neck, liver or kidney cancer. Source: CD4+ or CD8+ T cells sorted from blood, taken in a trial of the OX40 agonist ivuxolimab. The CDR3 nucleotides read TGTGCCAGCAGTTCAGACAGGGACGGTCACGAGCAGTACTTC. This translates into CASSSDRDGHEQYF. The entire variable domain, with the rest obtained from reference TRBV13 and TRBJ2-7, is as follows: AAGVIQSPRHLIKEKRETATLKCYPIPRHDTVYWYQQGPGQDPQFLISFYEKMQSDKGSIPDRFSAQQFSDYHSELNMSSLELGDSALYFCASSSDRDGHEQYFGPGTRLTVT.